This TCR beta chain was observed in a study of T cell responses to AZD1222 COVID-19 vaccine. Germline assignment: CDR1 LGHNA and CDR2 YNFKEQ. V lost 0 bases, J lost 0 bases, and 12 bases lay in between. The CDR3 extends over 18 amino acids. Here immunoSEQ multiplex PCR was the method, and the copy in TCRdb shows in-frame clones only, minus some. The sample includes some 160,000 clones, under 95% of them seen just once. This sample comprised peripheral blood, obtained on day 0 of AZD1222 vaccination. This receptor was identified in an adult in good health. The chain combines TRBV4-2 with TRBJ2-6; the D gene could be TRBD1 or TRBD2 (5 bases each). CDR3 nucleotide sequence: TGTGCCAGCAGCCAAGATGGGGACCTACCCTCTGGGGCCAACGTCCTGACTTTC. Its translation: CASSQDGDLPSGANVLTF.